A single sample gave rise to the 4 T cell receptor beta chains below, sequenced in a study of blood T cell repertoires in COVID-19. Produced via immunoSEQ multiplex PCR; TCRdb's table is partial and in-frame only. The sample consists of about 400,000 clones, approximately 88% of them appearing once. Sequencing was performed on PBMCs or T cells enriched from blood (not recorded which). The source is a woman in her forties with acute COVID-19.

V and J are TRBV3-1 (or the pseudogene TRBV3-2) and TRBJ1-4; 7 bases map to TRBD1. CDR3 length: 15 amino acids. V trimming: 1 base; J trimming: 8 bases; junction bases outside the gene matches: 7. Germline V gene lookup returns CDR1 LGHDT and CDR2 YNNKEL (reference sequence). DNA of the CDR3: TGTGCCAGCAGCCAAGGCACAGGGGAATGGGAAAAACTGTTTTTT. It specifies CASSQGTGEWEKLFF.

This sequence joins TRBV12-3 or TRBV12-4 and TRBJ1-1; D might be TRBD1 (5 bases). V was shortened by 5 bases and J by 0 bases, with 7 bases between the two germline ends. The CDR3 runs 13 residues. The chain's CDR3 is CASSGAVNTEAFF. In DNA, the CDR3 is TGTGCCAGCAGTGGGGCAGTGAACACTGAAGCTTTCTTT.

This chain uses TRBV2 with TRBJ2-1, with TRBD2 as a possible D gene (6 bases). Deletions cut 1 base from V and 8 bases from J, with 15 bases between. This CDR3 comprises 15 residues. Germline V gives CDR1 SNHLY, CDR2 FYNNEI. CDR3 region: CASSEVAGSSHEQFF. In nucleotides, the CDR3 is TGTGCCAGCAGTGAAGTGGCGGGGTCGTCCCATGAGCAGTTCTTC.

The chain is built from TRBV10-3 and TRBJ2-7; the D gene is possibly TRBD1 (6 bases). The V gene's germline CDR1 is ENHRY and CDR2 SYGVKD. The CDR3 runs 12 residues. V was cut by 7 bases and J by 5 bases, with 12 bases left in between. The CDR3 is CAIKKQGNEQYF. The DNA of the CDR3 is TGTGCCATCAAAAAACAGGGCAACGAGCAGTACTTC.